The rows below give T cell receptor beta chains drawn from one sample of a study of CD8+ T cells in alopecia areata. Repertoires were generated with immunoSEQ multiplex PCR, while TCRdb's copy carries only in-frame clones and drops some. This table holds about 200,000 clones, 57% found once. The sample consisted of CD4+ T cells sorted from blood, taken at week 0. The receptor set was obtained from a human donor with alopecia areata. Each CDR3 is given without its conserved first and last residue. Fields, in order: CDR3 protein, J gene, V gene.

CDR3 protein: SVSVRAGLSYEQY
J gene: TRBJ2-7
V gene: TRBV29-1

CDR3 protein: ASSLEDNQY
J gene: TRBJ2-5
V gene: TRBV5-5

CDR3 protein: ASSQSNRFYEQY
J gene: TRBJ2-7
V gene: TRBV23-1

CDR3 protein: ASSTGQGVNGYT
J gene: TRBJ1-2
V gene: TRBV5-1

CDR3 protein: SVEVAIEAF
J gene: TRBJ1-1
V gene: TRBV29-1

CDR3 protein: ASSPATFSGEETQY
J gene: TRBJ2-5
V gene: TRBV5-1

CDR3 protein: ASSTGSGGANEQY
J gene: TRBJ2-7
V gene: TRBV5-1

CDR3 protein: SVGVSGGYNYGYT
J gene: TRBJ1-2
V gene: TRBV29-1

CDR3 protein: ASSSTGVNTGELF
J gene: TRBJ2-2
V gene: TRBV7-8

CDR3 protein: ASSADGTGSGAF
J gene: TRBJ1-1
V gene: TRBV7-9

CDR3 protein: AWSSTGGLVGYT
J gene: TRBJ1-2
V gene: TRBV30

CDR3 protein: ASSFSGVRSRMNTEAF
J gene: TRBJ1-1
V gene: TRBV7-3

CDR3 protein: ASALLAYNEQF
J gene: TRBJ2-1
V gene: TRBV6-5

CDR3 protein: ASSPLGGGNTEAF
J gene: TRBJ1-1
V gene: TRBV5-6

CDR3 protein: ASSLRDRNYEQY
J gene: TRBJ2-7
V gene: TRBV5-6

CDR3 protein: AWRRGNMNTEAF
J gene: TRBJ1-1
V gene: TRBV30

CDR3 protein: ASSLEMGQPQH
J gene: TRBJ1-5
V gene: TRBV11-2

CDR3 protein: ASSLVSTGELF
J gene: TRBJ2-2
V gene: TRBV7-9

CDR3 protein: ASSPQPGPRYGYT
J gene: TRBJ1-2
V gene: TRBV9

CDR3 protein: SVENSGKNTEAF
J gene: TRBJ1-1
V gene: TRBV29-1

CDR3 protein: AWSVLRAKTYEQY
J gene: TRBJ2-7
V gene: TRBV30

CDR3 protein: ASSLYQDGYT
J gene: TRBJ1-2
V gene: TRBV7-8

CDR3 protein: AWSGGAGYT
J gene: TRBJ1-2
V gene: TRBV30

CDR3 protein: SVRQQLLNTEAF
J gene: TRBJ1-1
V gene: TRBV29-1

CDR3 protein: ASTGTANQPQH
J gene: TRBJ1-5
V gene: TRBV2

CDR3 protein: ASSSSILAETDTQY
J gene: TRBJ2-3
V gene: TRBV11-2

CDR3 protein: ASSLVTGWYGYT
J gene: TRBJ1-2
V gene: TRBV11-2

CDR3 protein: ASSEVAASGTDTQY
J gene: TRBJ2-3
V gene: TRBV6-1

CDR3 protein: ASSKGRQAVDGYT
J gene: TRBJ1-2
V gene: TRBV6-5

CDR3 protein: AWSTADEQF
J gene: TRBJ2-1
V gene: TRBV30

CDR3 protein: ASSEAAWDGYT
J gene: TRBJ1-2
V gene: TRBV2

CDR3 protein: ASSEGGDTQY
J gene: TRBJ2-3
V gene: TRBV2

CDR3 protein: ASSLAGGRETQY
J gene: TRBJ2-5
V gene: TRBV7-7

CDR3 protein: ASSGGWEQY
J gene: TRBJ2-7
V gene: TRBV25-1

CDR3 protein: ASSVAGGGNQPQH
J gene: TRBJ1-5
V gene: TRBV9

CDR3 protein: ASSVLGSADSPLH
J gene: TRBJ1-6
V gene: TRBV9

CDR3 protein: ASSVAPGTQY
J gene: TRBJ2-3
V gene: TRBV25-1

CDR3 protein: AWSGGQTYGYT
J gene: TRBJ1-2
V gene: TRBV30

CDR3 protein: ASSISGGNTDTQY
J gene: TRBJ2-3
V gene: TRBV19

CDR3 protein: AWSGRGPNQPQH
J gene: TRBJ1-5
V gene: TRBV30

CDR3 protein: SVAVSSGNTIY
J gene: TRBJ1-3
V gene: TRBV29-1

CDR3 protein: ASSPNVGGYNEQF
J gene: TRBJ2-1
V gene: TRBV9

CDR3 protein: ASSVGGMNTEAF
J gene: TRBJ1-1
V gene: TRBV9

CDR3 protein: ASSKTSGRTDTQY
J gene: TRBJ2-3
V gene: TRBV7-2

CDR3 protein: ASKAGTGSSYEQY
J gene: TRBJ2-7
V gene: TRBV6-5

CDR3 protein: ASTETRTEAF
J gene: TRBJ1-1
V gene: TRBV19

CDR3 protein: AWTPIAGGINEQF
J gene: TRBJ2-1
V gene: TRBV30

CDR3 protein: ASSQESGYY
J gene: TRBJ2-4
V gene: TRBV4-2

CDR3 protein: ASSLEGSTDTQY
J gene: TRBJ2-3
V gene: TRBV7-9

CDR3 protein: ASSVDGLAKNIQY
J gene: TRBJ2-4
V gene: TRBV28

CDR3 protein: ASNDGRSYTGELF
J gene: TRBJ2-2
V gene: TRBV5-1

CDR3 protein: ASSVRRLEGYT
J gene: TRBJ1-2
V gene: TRBV7-2

CDR3 protein: ASSPWRQGHSGANVLT
J gene: TRBJ2-6
V gene: TRBV4-1

CDR3 protein: ASSYSAGAGQPQH
J gene: TRBJ1-5
V gene: TRBV6-6